Following are 18 T cell receptor beta chains from one sample sequenced in a study of blood T cell repertoires in COVID-19 (dated by TCRdb to about 2020). The library was obtained by the immunoSEQ multiplex PCR assay. TCRdb took this table from immuneACCESS and kept in-frame rearrangements with V and J called. Such tables lack part of the clones; where checked against another copy, unresolved V genes explain under half of the gap, and the rest is unexplained. Counted in this sample were 52,000 or so clones; around nine tenths of them appeared once. The ten largest clones add up to about 25% of the sample. Sequencing used peripheral blood. The source of these receptors is a human donor in a cohort sampled during active COVID-19.

The V and J genes are TRBV3-1 (or the pseudogene TRBV3-2) and TRBJ1-1, with 7 bases lining up with TRBD1. The junction had 9 bases not matched to a gene; V was cut back by 4 bases and J by 4 bases. This CDR3 comprises 15 residues. The germline V gene encodes CDR1 LGHDT and CDR2 YNNKEL (reference sequence). The CDR3 nucleotides are TGTGCCAGCAGCCTTACGACCAGGGGGGCCACTGAAGCTTTCTTT. It encodes CASSLTTRGATEAFF.

This clone has just a few counts. V and J are TRBV6-6 and TRBJ1-4; the D is unclear. CDR3 size: 13 residues. Germline values: CDR1 MNHNY, CDR2 SVGAGI (reference sequence). The germline V and J ends were trimmed by 6 bases and 8 bases, with 13 bases remaining between them. This chain's CDR3 is CASSLLVREKLFF. The CDR3 bases are TGTGCCAGCAGCCTCCTTGTGCGGGAAAAACTGTTTTTT.

The gene calls are TRBV18 and TRBJ2-1; TRBD1 agrees at 9 bases. Germline V CDR1 and CDR2: KGHSH, LQKENI. The CDR3 covers 13 residues. Losses at the gene ends were 4 bases for V and 8 bases for J; bases not matched to a gene: 3. DNA for the CDR3: TGTGCCAGCTCACGGGACAGGGACGATGAGCAGTTCTTC. This sequence encodes CASSRDRDDEQFF.

V is TRBV5-1 and J is TRBJ2-2; 7 bases match TRBD1. This CDR3 comprises 17 residues. Germline lookup yields CDR1 SGHRS and CDR2 YFSETQ. The V and J ends lost 0 bases and 4 bases, in that order; junction bases with no gene match: 9. CDR3 sequence reads: CASSLDRTGASTGELFF. CDR3 nucleotide sequence: TGCGCCAGCAGCTTGGATCGAACAGGGGCGAGCACCGGGGAGCTGTTTTTT. Full variable domain (rest looked up from reference TRBV5-1 and TRBJ2-2): KAGVTQTPRYLIKTRGQQVTLSCSPISGHRSVSWYQQTPGQGLQFLFEYFSETQRNKGNFPGRFSGRQFSNSRSEMNVSTLELGDSALYLCASSLDRTGASTGELFFGEGSRLTVL.

V is TRBV5-1 and J is TRBJ1-1; 7 bases agree with TRBD1. The trim removed 3 bases at V and 2 bases at J, leaving 4 bases unmatched. In germline, CDR1 is SGHRS, CDR2 YFSETQ. The CDR3 length is 14 residues. The CDR3 here is CASSSGTANTEAFF. In DNA form, the CDR3 reads TGCGCCAGCAGCTCCGGGACAGCTAACACTGAAGCTTTCTTT.

This chain uses TRBV19 with TRBJ1-2, with TRBD1 matching 8 bases. After removal of 6 bases from V and 6 bases from J, the junction contained 12 bases not matched to a gene. The CDR3 has 15 amino acids. The germline V gene has CDR1 LNHDA and CDR2 SQIVND (reference sequence). The CDR3 region is CASREQGARYDGYTF. CDR3 coding DNA: TGTGCCAGTAGGGAGCAGGGGGCGCGTTACGATGGCTACACCTTC.

The chain carries TRBV18 and TRBJ2-2, with 7 nucleotides matching TRBD1. Trimming removed 3 bases from V and 5 bases from J; junction bases left unmatched: 9. In germline, CDR1 is KGHSH, CDR2 LQKENI. The CDR3 contains 16 residues. For the CDR3, the DNA is TGTGCCAGCTCACCGGGGACAGCCCGTACTACCGGGGAGCTGTTTTTT. Translation: CASSPGTARTTGELFF.

This rearrangement joins TRBV18 to TRBJ2-5; D is undetermined. This CDR3 has 13 residues. Germline V gene sequence: CDR1 KGHSH, CDR2 LQKENI. V was shortened by 3 bases and J by 4 bases, with 9 bases between the two germline ends. CDR3 coding DNA: TGTGCCAGCTCACCGTCCTTCCTAGAGACCCAGTACTTC. Translating gives CASSPSFLETQYF.

This chain uses TRBV19 with TRBJ1-5; the D is unclear. Germline loops: CDR1 LNHDA, CDR2 SQIVND (reference sequence). The ends were cut back, 5 bases at V and 7 bases at J, with 15 bases in the middle. The CDR3 is 14 amino acids. CDR3 DNA: TGTGCCAGTAGTCGTTACGGGGAGGTCCAGCCCCAGCATTTT. Translating it yields CASSRYGEVQPQHF.

The chain uses TRBV6-5 and TRBJ2-3; perhaps TRBD2 as D (6 bases). Germline CDR1 reads MNHEY; CDR2 reads SVGAGI. The CDR3 is 14 residues long. Trimming pared 2 bases from V and 2 bases from J, leaving 8 bases between. The CDR3 bases are TGTGCCAGCAGTTACCGGGAGCCCACAGATACGCAGTATTTT. This encodes CASSYREPTDTQYF.

This sequence joins TRBV27 and TRBJ1-4; D gene unclear. The CDR3 runs to 18 residues. Germline V gene lookup returns CDR1 MNHEY and CDR2 SMNVEV (reference sequence). V was trimmed by 5 bases and J by 0 bases, leaving 19 bases between them. The chain's CDR3 is CASSPASGHRATNEKLFF. For the CDR3, the DNA is TGTGCCAGCAGTCCCGCCTCCGGCCACAGAGCAACTAATGAAAAACTGTTTTTT.

The rearrangement joins TRBV19 to TRBJ2-3; 10 bases match TRBD2. Looked up from germline, CDR1 is LNHDA and CDR2 is SQIVND (reference sequence). Unmatched junction bases numbered 3, after V lost 1 base and J lost 5 bases. The CDR3 is 15 amino acids. The CDR3 is CASSIGLAGEDTQYF. CDR3 sequence (DNA): TGTGCCAGTAGTATAGGCCTAGCGGGAGAAGATACGCAGTATTTT.

This clone was observed a single time. The J gene is TRBJ2-7, the V gene TRBV24-1; possible D gene TRBD2, 7 bases. The CDR3 has 16 residues. V was cut by 9 bases and J by 0 bases, with 20 bases left in between. Germline V CDR1 and CDR2: KGHDR, SFDVKD. CDR3 DNA sequence: TGTGCCACCGTCAAGGGGGGGGACGTCTACTCCTACGAGCAGTACGTC. It yields the protein CATVKGGDVYSYEQYV.

The chain carries TRBV28 and TRBJ2-5, with D perhaps TRBD1 (5 bases). V gave up 4 bases and J gave up 1 base, with 16 bases separating them. From germline, CDR1 is MDHEN and CDR2 SYDVKM. The CDR3 is 16 residues long. The CDR3 protein is CASSSKIQAFQETQYF. The CDR3 DNA follows: TGTGCCAGCAGTTCAAAAATACAGGCGTTCCAAGAGACCCAGTACTTC.

The rearrangement uses TRBV10-2 and TRBJ2-1; 8 positions agree with TRBD2. The CDR3 covers 15 residues. Per germline, CDR1 WSHSY and CDR2 SAAADI. V shed 6 bases, J shed 5 bases, and the junction held 9 bases outside the gene matches. The CDR3 protein is CASRGFGRADNEQFF. CDR3 DNA sequence: TGCGCCAGCAGGGGGTTCGGGAGGGCCGACAATGAGCAGTTCTTC.

V usage is TRBV29-1 and J usage is TRBJ2-3; 12 nucleotides align to TRBD2. Germline V gene lookup returns CDR1 SQVTM and CDR2 ANQGSEA. The CDR3 loop spans 16 amino acids. V lost 5 bases, J lost 3 bases, and 9 bases stayed unmatched. CDR3 bases: TGCAGCGTTCACACTAGCGGGAGGAAAGGGACAGATACGCAGTATTTT. Its protein product is CSVHTSGRKGTDTQYF.

The chain links TRBV9 to TRBJ2-5; TRBD2 matches 8 bases. Looked up from germline, CDR1 is SGDLS and CDR2 is YYNGEE. The CDR3 has 16 residues. The V segment lost 3 bases and the J segment 5 bases; nucleotides outside the gene matches: 12. This CDR3 reads CASSATPGGSDETQYF. The CDR3, as DNA: TGTGCCAGCAGCGCAACTCCGGGAGGGAGCGATGAGACCCAGTACTTC.

The J gene is TRBJ1-1, the V gene TRBV28, with TRBD1 matching 11 bases. Unmatched junction bases numbered 4, after V lost 5 bases and J lost 5 bases. CDR1 is MDHEN and CDR2 is SYDVKM in the germline V gene. This CDR3 has 14 amino acids. In DNA form, the CDR3 reads TGTGCCAGCAGTAGGACAGGGGGCCGAACTGAAGCTTTCTTT. This codes for CASSRTGGRTEAFF.